What follows are 6 T cell receptor beta chains derived from one specimen sequenced in a study of identical twins. TCRdb fed the 5' RACE reads into MiXCR, producing one record per CDR3 protein. The sample lists some 500,000 distinct CDR3 sequences, roughly an eighth occurring once. These data were likewise used in another study, on yellow fever vaccine responses in identical twins.

Sequencing input: CD4+ T cells sorted from blood. These receptors originate from a woman between 18 and 29 years old in good health.

The V and J genes are TRBV27 and TRBJ2-5, with D possibly matching TRBD2 (5 bases). From germline, CDR1 is MNHEY and CDR2 SMNVEV (reference sequence). The V and J ends lost 5 bases and 2 bases respectively, with 15 bases between them. This CDR3 comprises 15 residues. CDR3 coding DNA: TGTGCCAGCAGTGAAGGACTTCTCCGACAAGAGACCCAGTACTTC. Translated: CASSEGLLRQETQYF.

The chain uses TRBV5-1 and TRBJ2-1; D is possibly TRBD2 (6 bases). V gave up 4 bases and J gave up 0 bases, with 8 bases separating them. Germline CDR1 is SGHRS and CDR2 is YFSETQ. The CDR3 spans 14 residues. CDR3 amino acids: CASSMDYSYNEQFF. The CDR3 DNA is TGCGCCAGCAGCATGGACTACTCCTACAATGAGCAGTTCTTC.

This clonotype was seen only a few times. V and J are TRBV30 and TRBJ2-5; perhaps TRBD1 as D (6 bases). V lost 5 bases to trimming and J lost 3 bases, with 13 bases between them. The CDR3 spans 13 residues. The germline V gene has CDR1 GTSNPN and CDR2 SVGIG (reference sequence). In DNA, the CDR3 is TGTGCCTGGGCCCAGGGGAATGAAGAGACCCAGTACTTC. It specifies CAWAQGNEETQYF.

Many counts were recorded for this clonotype. This chain connects TRBV5-1 to TRBJ2-5; the D is unclear. Between the trimmed V and J ends, which lost 0 bases and 1 base, there was a span of 4 bases. The germline V gene encodes CDR1 SGHRS and CDR2 YFSETQ. The CDR3 is 13 amino acids. The CDR3 loop is CASSLDSQETQYF. DNA of the CDR3: TGCGCCAGCAGCTTGGACAGCCAAGAGACCCAGTACTTC. The variable domain in full, completed from reference TRBV5-1 and TRBJ2-5, reads KAGVTQTPRYLIKTRGQQVTLSCSPISGHRSVSWYQQTPGQGLQFLFEYFSETQRNKGNFPGRFSGRQFSNSRSEMNVSTLELGDSALYLCASSLDSQETQYFGPGTRLLVL.

This clonotype was recorded at least ten times. This chain connects TRBV5-5 to TRBJ2-5, with D uncertain. CDR1 is SGHKS and CDR2 is YYEKEE in the germline V gene (reference sequence). The CDR3 length is 12 residues. Trimming cost V 2 bases and J 5 bases, with 7 bases left between them. CDR3 sequence (DNA): TGTGCCAGCAGCTTAGTGCTGGAGACCCAGTACTTC. Its translation is CASSLVLETQYF.

This clonotype has just a few counts. The chain is built from TRBV29-1 and TRBJ2-3; tentative D call: TRBD1 (6 bases). The CDR3 covers 13 residues. CDR1 is SQVTM and CDR2 is ANQGSEA in the germline V gene. Trimming left V 6 bases short and J 1 base short, with 11 bases between. CDR3 amino acids: CSVLGGGTDTQYF. The CDR3 DNA sequence: TGCAGCGTCCTAGGGGGTGGCACAGATACGCAGTATTTT.